Below, 20 T cell receptor beta chains from the same sample are listed, as sequenced in a study of blood T cell repertoires in COVID-19. Generated by immunoSEQ multiplex PCR, the TCRdb table keeps only in-frame clones and is missing some. The table shows about 160,000 clones, with around four fifths occurring only once. Sequenced: peripheral blood. All receptors come from a man aged 65-85 years who had recovered from COVID-19.

The chain couples TRBV2 to TRBJ2-1; TRBD1 might be the D (6 bases). V lost 3 bases, J lost 4 bases, and 13 bases lay in between. This CDR3 region has 15 residues. Germline lookup yields CDR1 SNHLY and CDR2 FYNNEI. As DNA, the CDR3 is TGTGCCAGCAGTGAGGGGGCTAGTGCTTACAATGAGCAGTTCTTC. The encoded protein is CASSEGASAYNEQFF.

In this sample, this clone turned up a few times. The rearrangement joins TRBV6-2 or TRBV6-3 to TRBJ1-5; D remains ambiguous. The CDR3 spans 14 residues. V was shortened by 0 bases and J by 9 bases, with 12 bases between the two germline ends. CDR1 is MNHEY, CDR2 SVGEGT, per germline. CDR3 amino acids: CASSYSSGFRPQHF. CDR3 nucleotides: TGTGCCAGCAGTTACTCGAGCGGCTTCAGGCCCCAGCATTTT.

The chain combines TRBV6-5 with TRBJ1-1; D gene uncertain. Trimming removed 6 bases from V and 1 base from J, with 12 bases in between. Germline assignment: CDR1 MNHEY and CDR2 SVGAGI. The CDR3 is 14 amino acids. DNA for the CDR3: TGTGCCAGCAGCTCAACAGTTTCGAACACTGAAGCTTTCTTT. Translating it yields CASSSTVSNTEAFF.

The V call is TRBV27, the J call TRBJ1-2, with a possible D match to TRBD1 (5 bases). The CDR3 is 13 residues long. Germline CDR1 MNHEY, CDR2 SMNVEV (reference sequence). V was cut by 4 bases and J by 5 bases, with 11 bases left in between. The CDR3 nucleotides are TGTGCCAGCAGTTCGCAGGGAAGGTATGGCTACACCTTC. Translation: CASSSQGRYGYTF.

The rearrangement joins TRBV2 to TRBJ2-7; D ambiguous. The germline CDR1 and CDR2 sequences are SNHLY and FYNNEI. Trimming cost V 0 bases and J 4 bases, with 7 bases left between them. CDR3 length: 13 amino acids. CDR3 region: CASSEAPRYEQYF. CDR3 nucleotide sequence: TGTGCCAGCAGTGAAGCGCCTCGGTACGAGCAGTACTTC.

The V and J genes are TRBV7-2 and TRBJ2-7; 9 bases align to TRBD2. V lost 4 bases and J lost 2; bases outside the gene matches: 6. CDR3 size: 15 residues. The germline V gene encodes CDR1 SGHTA and CDR2 FQGNSA. The DNA for the CDR3 is TGTGCCAGCAGCTGGGATAGCGGGAGACCCTACGAGCAGTACTTC. This encodes CASSWDSGRPYEQYF.

The V and J genes are TRBV18 and TRBJ2-5, with 9 nucleotides matching TRBD2. J was trimmed by 4 bases and V by 2 bases; bases with no gene match: 8. Germline V lookup: CDR1 KGHSH, CDR2 LQKENI. CDR3 size: 16 residues. Here the CDR3 reads CASSPGLREGLETQYF. The CDR3 DNA reads as TGTGCCAGCTCACCAGGTCTGCGGGAGGGCCTAGAGACCCAGTACTTC.

This sequence joins TRBV4-1 and TRBJ2-1, with 8 bases fitting TRBD1. CDR3 length: 14 amino acids. Germline trimming cut 4 bases from V and 8 bases from J; bases unmatched to any gene: 7. CDR1 is MGHRA, CDR2 YSYEKL, per germline. The CDR3 protein is CASSLDRGDDEQFF. The CDR3 nucleotides are TGCGCCAGCAGCCTCGACAGGGGTGACGATGAGCAGTTCTTC.

The chain uses TRBV5-1 and TRBJ2-7; 9 nucleotides line up with TRBD1. CDR3 size: 15 residues. Looked up from germline, CDR1 is SGHRS and CDR2 is YFSETQ. J was trimmed by 4 bases and V by 4 bases; bases with no gene match: 9. The CDR3 here is CASSPGQGGSYEQYF. CDR3 bases: TGCGCCAGCAGCCCGGGACAGGGTGGGTCTTACGAGCAGTACTTC.

This chain uses TRBV6-1 with TRBJ1-5; no clear D gene. The germline V gene has CDR1 MNHNS and CDR2 SASEGT. There are 17 residues in the CDR3. Trimming stripped 1 base from V and 1 base from J, with 14 bases between. The CDR3, as DNA: TGTGCCAGCAGTGAAGTGGTGGTGGGCAGAAGCAATCAGCCCCAGCATTTT. It encodes CASSEVVVGRSNQPQHF.

This clone occurred a few times. This chain connects TRBV5-1 to TRBJ1-1, with 8 bases lining up with TRBD1. The V and J ends lost 7 bases and 4 bases, in that order; junction bases with no gene match: 12. CDR3 length equals 15 residues. Germline CDR1 and CDR2: SGHRS and YFSETQ. The CDR3 here is CASLLGGTGGTEAFF. The CDR3 nucleotides read TGCGCCAGCCTCTTAGGGGGGACAGGAGGCACTGAAGCTTTCTTT. The whole variable domain, remainder taken from reference TRBV5-1 and TRBJ1-1, is KAGVTQTPRYLIKTRGQQVTLSCSPISGHRSVSWYQQTPGQGLQFLFEYFSETQRNKGNFPGRFSGRQFSNSRSEMNVSTLELGDSALYLCASLLGGTGGTEAFFGQGTRLTVV.

V gene TRBV24-1 combines with J gene TRBJ1-4; TRBD1 agrees at 9 bases. Germline CDR1 is KGHDR and CDR2 is SFDVKD. The CDR3 runs to 21 residues. V lost 0 bases to trimming and J lost 7 bases; unmatched junction nucleotides: 20. CDR3 protein: CATSDLQIWDRVLFYCEKLFF. DNA of the CDR3: TGTGCCACCAGTGATTTGCAAATCTGGGACAGGGTGTTATTCTATTGTGAAAAACTGTTTTTT.

In DNA form, the CDR3 reads TGTGCCATCAGGAGGACTGCCTATGGCTACACCTTC. Encoded protein: CAIRRTAYGYTF. This chain joins TRBV10-3 and TRBJ1-2; D gene unclear. The V gene lost 6 bases and the J gene lost 4 bases, with 9 bases spanning the gap. The CDR3 totals 12 residues. Germline-derived CDR1 and CDR2 are ENHRY and SYGVKD.

In this sample, this clone turned up a few times. The chain's CDR3 is CASRPEGSHTSRQPQHF. In nucleotides, the CDR3 is TGTGCCAGTAGGCCGGAGGGCTCCCACACAAGCAGGCAGCCCCAGCATTTT. The chain recombines TRBV19 with TRBJ1-5; D call uncertain. With 6 bases removed from V and 7 bases from J, the gap between germline ends came to 25 bases. This CDR3 is 17 amino acids long. From germline, CDR1 is LNHDA and CDR2 SQIVND (reference sequence).

This chain joins TRBV6-2 or TRBV6-3 and TRBJ2-7; TRBD1 is a possible D gene (6 bases). CDR1 is MNHEY and CDR2 is SVGEGT in the germline V gene. The germline V and J ends were trimmed by 2 bases and 2 bases, with 13 bases remaining between them. CDR3 size: 15 residues. The chain's CDR3 is CASSYGWGPTYEQYF. DNA for the CDR3: TGTGCCAGCAGTTACGGCTGGGGGCCCACCTACGAGCAGTACTTC.

V and J are TRBV18 and TRBJ2-1, with 7 bases aligning to TRBD2. The V segment lost 1 base and the J segment 5 bases; nucleotides outside the gene matches: 8. Looked up from germline, CDR1 is KGHSH and CDR2 is LQKENI. The CDR3 is 16 amino acids. The CDR3 region is CASSPLLAGTDNEQFF. The DNA for the CDR3 is TGTGCCAGCTCACCACTCTTAGCGGGCACCGACAATGAGCAGTTCTTC.

The chain has TRBV5-1 and TRBJ2-7, with 8 bases lining up with TRBD1. Trimming took 1 base from V and 4 from J; bases not matched to a gene: 7. Germline assignment: CDR1 SGHRS and CDR2 YFSETQ. This CDR3 region has 15 residues. CDR3 region: CASSLQGALGYEQYF. CDR3 nucleotide sequence: TGCGCCAGCAGCTTGCAGGGGGCGCTGGGTTACGAGCAGTACTTC. Full variable domain (remainder filled in from reference TRBV5-1 and TRBJ2-7): KAGVTQTPRYLIKTRGQQVTLSCSPISGHRSVSWYQQTPGQGLQFLFEYFSETQRNKGNFPGRFSGRQFSNSRSEMNVSTLELGDSALYLCASSLQGALGYEQYFGPGTRLTVT.

V usage is TRBV7-3 and J usage is TRBJ2-1; D possibly corresponds to TRBD1 (6 bases). Trimming took off 1 base at V and 2 bases at J, with 12 bases between the two ends. This CDR3 is 16 amino acids long. CDR1 and CDR2 from the germline V gene are SGHTA and FQGTGA. The CDR3: CASSLSPRDTYNEQFF. The CDR3 DNA reads TGTGCCAGCAGCTTAAGCCCCCGGGACACCTACAATGAGCAGTTCTTC.

The CDR3 sequence is CATSRDLRAQTNEKLFF. The DNA for the CDR3 is TGTGCCACCAGCAGAGATCTGAGGGCTCAAACTAATGAAAAACTGTTTTTT. The rearrangement joins TRBV15 to TRBJ1-4; D is ambiguous. The CDR3 sequence is 17 residues long. CDR1 and CDR2 from the germline V gene are LNHNV and YYDKDF (reference sequence). The V and J ends lost 0 bases and 1 base respectively, with 12 bases between them.

This chain joins TRBV29-1 and TRBJ2-1, with 15 bases lining up with TRBD2. Per germline, CDR1 SQVTM and CDR2 ANQGSEA. This CDR3 region has 17 residues. The J segment lost 3 bases and the V segment lost 7 bases, leaving 10 bases of the junction unmatched. CDR3 nucleotide sequence: TGCAGCGCACGGACTAGCGGGAGGGGAGGGGGCTACAATGAGCAGTTCTTC. Translation gives CSARTSGRGGGYNEQFF.